This TCR beta chain derives from a study of blood T cell repertoires in COVID-19. V lost 5 bases and J lost 0, with 4 bases in between. The germline V gene has CDR1 GTSNPN and CDR2 SVGIG (reference sequence). This CDR3 has 12 amino acids. Participants came from around 25 US areas, aged about 18 to 95 years. Participants had their cohort set by participant-reported clinical history. Up to 2 weeks before entering the study, exposed participants had met a COVID-19 case. Measured with immunoSEQ multiplex PCR; TCRdb has only the in-frame clones, and not every one. Of 250,000 to 300,000 clones listed, roughly 86% are singletons.

Source material: PBMCs or T cells enriched from blood (not recorded which). The sequence was collected from a woman aged 45-59 years who had been exposed to COVID-19. J is TRBJ2-2 and V is TRBV30; D unclear. The CDR3 nucleotides read TGTGCCTGGGCTACGAACACCGGGGAGCTGTTTTTT. Translating gives CAWATNTGELFF.